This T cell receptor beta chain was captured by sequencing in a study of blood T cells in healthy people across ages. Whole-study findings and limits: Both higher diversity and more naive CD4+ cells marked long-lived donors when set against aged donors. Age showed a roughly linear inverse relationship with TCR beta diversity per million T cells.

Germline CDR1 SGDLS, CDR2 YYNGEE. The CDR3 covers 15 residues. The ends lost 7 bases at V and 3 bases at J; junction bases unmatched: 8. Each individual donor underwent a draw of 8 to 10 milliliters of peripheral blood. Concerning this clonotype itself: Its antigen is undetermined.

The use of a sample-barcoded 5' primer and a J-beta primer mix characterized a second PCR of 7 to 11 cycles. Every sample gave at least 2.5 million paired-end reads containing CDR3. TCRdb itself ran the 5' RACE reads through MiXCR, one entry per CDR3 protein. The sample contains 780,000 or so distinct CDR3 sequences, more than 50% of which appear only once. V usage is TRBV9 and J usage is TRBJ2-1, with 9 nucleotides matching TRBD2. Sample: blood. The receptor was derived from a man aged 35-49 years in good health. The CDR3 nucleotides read TGTGCCAGCGGCTCCCCGACTAGCGGCTACAATGAGCAGTTCTTC. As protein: CASGSPTSGYNEQFF.